Listed here are 12 T cell receptor beta chains from one sample, sequenced in a study of response to subunit inactivated influenza vaccine. TCRdb processed the RT-PCR reads anew with MiXCR; each CDR3 protein has one entry. The repertoire consists of more than 600,000 distinct CDR3 sequences, with around 20% occurring once and the leading ten covering 11%. The sequencing used PBMCs from blood, collected 5 days after vaccination. The receptors here all came from a man in his fifties or sixties who received an inactivated influenza vaccine.

This clonotype has a count of ten or more. The chain has TRBV12-3 or TRBV12-4 and TRBJ2-3; D unresolved. V was clipped by 7 bases and J by 6 bases, with 14 bases between them. The CDR3 spans 13 residues. The CDR3 region is CASNDAPSDTQYF. For the CDR3, the DNA is TGTGCCAGCAATGACGCCCCGAGCGATACGCAGTATTTT.

This clonotype was picked up a small number of times. The J gene is TRBJ1-6, the V gene TRBV20-1, with 9 bases identical to TRBD1. J lost 7 bases, V lost 3 bases, and 7 bases had no gene match. Germline V CDR1 and CDR2: DFQATT, SNEGSKA (reference sequence). CDR3 length equals 15 residues. CDR3 sequence reads: CSASNSGTGNSPLHF. Written as DNA, the CDR3 is TGCAGTGCTAGCAATTCCGGGACAGGGAATTCACCCCTCCACTTT.

This clonotype appeared many times. The rearrangement links TRBV20-1 to TRBJ2-2, with D possibly TRBD1 on 6 matching bases. The CDR3 contains 13 residues. V lost 6 bases and J lost 8, with 16 bases in between. Germline V gene sequence: CDR1 DFQATT, CDR2 SNEGSKA (reference sequence). This CDR3 reads CSADSQGRGELFF. CDR3 nucleotides: TGCAGTGCCGATTCACAGGGTCGGGGGGAGCTGTTTTTT.

The chain couples TRBV5-6 to TRBJ1-1; weak D call: TRBD1 (6 bases). The CDR3 is 14 amino acids. CDR1 is SGHDT and CDR2 is YYEEEE in the germline V gene. V was trimmed by 2 bases and J by 5 bases, leaving 13 bases between them. As DNA, the CDR3 is TGTGCCAGCAGCTTACTACAGGGATTAACTGAAGCTTTCTTT. Its protein is CASSLLQGLTEAFF.

This clonotype turned up a few times. V and J are TRBV20-1 and TRBJ2-2, with D unclear. The CDR3 length is 13 residues. The germline CDR1 and CDR2 sequences are DFQATT and SNEGSKA (reference sequence). The germline V and J ends were trimmed by 3 bases and 0 bases, with 5 bases remaining between them. The CDR3 nucleotides read TGCAGTGCTAGTCCCACGAACACCGGGGAGCTGTTTTTT. Its protein product is CSASPTNTGELFF.

This clonotype was counted a few times. A junction end diverges from the germline sequence, so it may reflect a read error. The chain is built from TRBV7-9 and TRBJ2-2, with D maybe TRBD2 (5 bases). Germline lookup yields CDR1 SEHNR and CDR2 FQNEAQ (reference sequence). The CDR3 has 12 residues. This CDR3 reads CNAQRGTGELFF. The CDR3 coding sequence is TGCAATGCTCAGCGAGGGACCGGGGAGCTGTTTTTT.

The chain recombines TRBV29-1 with TRBJ2-2; perhaps TRBD2 as D (6 bases). The ends were cut back, 6 bases at V and 3 bases at J, with 11 bases in the middle. The CDR3 consists of 13 residues. Germline V lookup: CDR1 SQVTM, CDR2 ANQGSEA. CDR3 DNA sequence: TGCAGCGTGGGCGGAGGGTACACCGGGGAGCTGTTTTTT. Translating gives CSVGGGYTGELFF.

The chain combines TRBV20-1 with TRBJ1-5, with D maybe TRBD1 (6 bases). V was cut by 0 bases and J by 2 bases, with 14 bases left in between. Looked up from germline, CDR1 is DFQATT and CDR2 is SNEGSKA (reference sequence). The CDR3 sequence is 16 residues long. As DNA, the CDR3 is TGCAGTGCTAGAGATCCTAGGGGGACGGGCAATCAGCCCCAGCATTTT. Encoded protein: CSARDPRGTGNQPQHF.

V and J are TRBV6-5 and TRBJ2-2; D uncertain. The CDR3 spans 16 residues. Trimming took off 2 bases at V and 3 bases at J, with 13 bases between the two ends. Germline loops: CDR1 MNHEY, CDR2 SVGAGI. CDR3: CASSYEGKPYTGELFF. The DNA for the CDR3 is TGTGCCAGCAGTTACGAAGGAAAACCCTACACCGGGGAGCTGTTTTTT.

This chain joins TRBV5-1 and TRBJ2-7; the match to TRBD2 covers 7 bases. The CDR3 runs to 15 residues. V lost 0 bases, J lost 1 base, and 4 bases stayed unmatched. Germline V gives CDR1 SGHRS, CDR2 YFSETQ. The CDR3, as DNA: TGCGCCAGCAGCTTGGTGGCGGGGGAGTCCTACGAGCAGTACTTC. This sequence encodes CASSLVAGESYEQYF.

This clonotype occurred a few times. The V and J genes are TRBV4-2 and TRBJ2-7; D uncertain. The V gene's germline CDR1 is LGHNA and CDR2 YNFKEQ. With 0 bases removed from V and 3 bases from J, the gap between germline ends came to 6 bases. The CDR3 sequence is 13 residues long. Written as DNA, the CDR3 is TGTGCCAGCAGCCAAGATCTTAACTACGAGCAGTACTTC. It codes for CASSQDLNYEQYF.

This clonotype was counted a few times. The chain joins TRBV18 to TRBJ1-6; TRBD1 matches 7 bases. Trimming took 6 bases from V and 10 from J; bases not matched to a gene: 9. Germline V gene sequence: CDR1 KGHSH, CDR2 LQKENI. This CDR3 has 14 amino acids. For the CDR3, the DNA is TGTGCCAGCTCCCGCCGGGACAGTGAGTCACCCCTCCACTTT. Protein sequence: CASSRRDSESPLHF.